The 20 T cell receptor beta chains below all came from one sample that was sequenced in a study of breast tumors, draining lymph nodes, adjacent tissues. The lymph nodes were axillary draining lymph nodes from breast cancer patients. Each CDR3 protein gets one entry after TCRdb re-called the multiplex PCR reads with MiXCR. This sample yields about 170,000 distinct CDR3 sequences, of which 30% to 40% are seen a single time; less than 4% belongs to the top ten. Sequences were obtained from axillary lymph node tissue. The receptors were sampled from a female donor with breast cancer. Some clones in this sample may be carry-over from other donors' samples.

At least ten counts were recorded for this clonotype. The V and J genes are TRBV27 and TRBJ2-1; D gene unclear. Germline CDR1 MNHEY, CDR2 SMNVEV (reference sequence). Trimming took 7 bases from V and 10 from J, leaving 17 bases between them. The CDR3 extends over 13 amino acids. The CDR3 spells CASKVFSEGEQFF. Written as DNA, the CDR3 is TGTGCCAGCAAGGTCTTCTCTGAAGGCGAGCAGTTCTTC.

This clonotype turned up a few times. The rearrangement uses TRBV28 and TRBJ2-7; TRBD2 might be the D (6 bases). The CDR3 extends over 14 amino acids. The ends were cut back, 1 base at V and 5 bases at J, with 12 bases in the middle. In germline, CDR1 is MDHEN, CDR2 SYDVKM. In DNA, the CDR3 is TGTGCCAGCAGTTTATATGGGGGGAGTGACGAGCAGTACTTC. It yields the protein CASSLYGGSDEQYF.

V usage is TRBV5-5 and J usage is TRBJ1-2; D not certain. Trimming removed 0 bases at V and 8 bases at J, with 5 bases between. This CDR3 region has 11 residues. Germline CDR1 and CDR2: SGHKS and YYEKEE (reference sequence). CDR3: CASSLEVGYTF. The CDR3 bases are TGTGCCAGCAGCTTGGAAGTAGGCTACACCTTC.

This clonotype was counted at least ten times. Here the CDR3 DNA reads TGTGCCACCAGTGATTTAACGGGGGCGAATACGCAGTATTTT. Amino acid sequence: CATSDLTGANTQYF. This chain uses TRBV24-1 with TRBJ2-3; D is perhaps TRBD1 or TRBD2 (6 bases each). V lost 1 base and J lost 7, with 11 bases in between. Germline CDR1 is KGHDR and CDR2 is SFDVKD. This CDR3 is built from 14 residues.

This clonotype was counted many times. This sequence joins TRBV4-2 and TRBJ2-3; D unclear. The CDR3 contains 16 residues. Germline V lookup: CDR1 LGHNA, CDR2 YNFKEQ. V lost 0 bases and J 0 bases, leaving 10 bases between the germline ends. The CDR3 sequence is CASSQDLQSSTDTQYF. CDR3 nucleotide sequence: TGTGCCAGCAGCCAAGATTTGCAATCTAGCACAGATACGCAGTATTTT.

This sequence joins TRBV10-1 and TRBJ1-5; 7 positions match TRBD1. From germline, CDR1 is WNHNN and CDR2 SYGVQD (reference sequence). V was clipped by 4 bases and J by 10 bases; unmatched bases: 13. This CDR3 region has 15 residues. The CDR3 DNA follows: TGCGCCAGCAGTGGAGACAGGGAACGTGCTCACCCCCAGCATTTT. Translation gives CASSGDRERAHPQHF.

This clonotype was seen many times. The chain joins TRBV6-5 to TRBJ1-6; no clear D. V lost 8 bases, J lost 5 bases, and 16 bases lay in between. Germline CDR1 reads MNHEY; CDR2 reads SVGAGI. This CDR3 spans 15 amino acids. The CDR3 sequence is CASGRLFSNNSPLHF. The CDR3 DNA is TGTGCCAGCGGTCGGCTATTTAGTAATAATTCACCCCTCCACTTT.

There are many counts of this clonotype. The CDR3 loop is CSAEPGQGASEQFF. In DNA, the CDR3 is TGCAGTGCTGAACCGGGACAGGGGGCGAGTGAGCAGTTCTTC. This chain joins TRBV20-1 and TRBJ2-1; 12 positions agree with TRBD1. Trimming removed 5 bases from V and 9 bases from J; junction bases left unmatched: 8. The CDR3 is 14 amino acids. Germline-derived CDR1 and CDR2 are DFQATT and SNEGSKA (reference sequence).

This clonotype was counted ten times or more. The chain couples TRBV19 to TRBJ1-5; TRBD1 might be the D (5 bases). V was shortened by 2 bases and J by 4 bases, with 9 bases between the two germline ends. The CDR3 sequence is 14 residues long. CDR1 is LNHDA and CDR2 is SQIVND in the germline V gene (reference sequence). As DNA, the CDR3 is TGTGCCAGTAGTATACAGGGCCCTAATCAGCCCCAGCATTTT. It is translated as CASSIQGPNQPQHF. The whole variable domain, filled in from reference TRBV19 and TRBJ1-5, reads DGGITQSPKYLFRKEGQNVTLSCEQNLNHDAMYWYRQDPGQGLRLIYYSQIVNDFQKGDIAEGYSVSREKKESFPLTVTSAQKNPTAFYLCASSIQGPNQPQHFGDGTRLSIL.

Many counts were recorded for this clonotype. The V and J genes are TRBV19 and TRBJ1-5; no clear D. The CDR3 totals 15 residues. The germline CDR1 and CDR2 sequences are LNHDA and SQIVND (reference sequence). The ends were cut back, 1 base at V and 4 bases at J, with 11 bases in the middle. CDR3 DNA sequence: TGTGCCAGTAGTATAGTTTCTAGGGTAAATCAGCCCCAGCATTTT. Encoded protein: CASSIVSRVNQPQHF.

J is TRBJ2-5 and V is TRBV5-1; 11 bases line up with TRBD1. The CDR3 length is 14 residues. Per the germline V gene, CDR1 is SGHRS and CDR2 is YFSETQ. V trimming: 5 bases; J trimming: 5 bases; junction bases outside the gene matches: 5. CDR3 DNA sequence: TGCGCCAGCAGTAGGACAGGGGGCCTTGAGACCCAGTACTTC. Translated, it gives CASSRTGGLETQYF.

This chain joins TRBV5-6 and TRBJ1-2; 8 bases map to TRBD1. This CDR3 region has 13 residues. CDR1 and CDR2 from the germline V gene are SGHDT and YYEEEE. The ends lost 0 bases at V and 11 bases at J; junction bases unmatched: 6. CDR3 in DNA: TGTGCCAGCAGCTTGGGGGGGACAGGAGGGTACACCTTC. Translated: CASSLGGTGGYTF.

This clonotype was recorded many times. The V call is TRBV27, the J call TRBJ2-7; D tentatively reads TRBD1 or TRBD2 (5 bases each). Trimming stripped 1 base from V and 6 bases from J, with 13 bases between. CDR3 length equals 14 residues. Germline CDR1 and CDR2: MNHEY and SMNVEV (reference sequence). The CDR3 reads CASSLLGVGGEQYF. The CDR3 bases are TGTGCCAGCAGTTTATTAGGGGTCGGAGGCGAGCAGTACTTC.

As concerns this clonotype: One end of the junction is discordant with germline, which a read error may explain. This chain connects TRBV12-3 or TRBV12-4 to TRBJ2-4, with D unclear. This CDR3 contains 14 residues. CDR3 amino acids: CAGSARKGKNIQYF. The CDR3 bases are TGTGCCGGCAGTGCTCGGAAGGGCAAAAACATTCAGTACTTC.

The sample holds one count of this clonotype. This CDR3 fails to terminate in the conserved phenylalanine or tryptophan, so it likely reflects a read error. The chain joins TRBV4-2 to TRBJ2-7; TRBD2 agrees at 7 bases. Per the germline V gene, CDR1 is LGHNA and CDR2 is YNFKEQ. This CDR3 is built from 15 residues. V trimming: 4 bases; J trimming: 2 bases; junction bases outside the gene matches: 8. CDR3 region: CASSRGRGEAYEQYL. The CDR3 DNA sequence: TGTGCCAGCAGCCGAGGACGGGGGGAAGCCTACGAGCAGTACCTC.

Ten or more counts support this clonotype. This chain connects TRBV4-3 to TRBJ2-3, with 7 bases fitting TRBD2. This CDR3 is built from 17 residues. J gave up 4 bases and V 0 bases, and 10 bases lay outside the gene matches. Germline lookup yields CDR1 LGHNA and CDR2 YSLEER. The CDR3 bases are TGCGCCAGCAGCCAAGACCGGCGGGAGTTGTACGCAGATACGCAGTATTTT. It translates to CASSQDRRELYADTQYF.

This clonotype was recorded at least ten times. The chain has TRBV20-1 and TRBJ1-3, with D unresolved. Trimming pared 0 bases from V and 0 bases from J, leaving 9 bases between. Per the germline V gene, CDR1 is DFQATT and CDR2 is SNEGSKA (reference sequence). There are 15 residues in the CDR3. CDR3 protein: CSARDYTHSGNTIYF. The DNA of the CDR3 is TGCAGTGCTAGAGACTACACTCACTCTGGAAACACCATATATTTT.

A remark on this clonotype: A junction boundary mismatches the germline segment, possibly from a read error. This chain links TRBV7-2 with TRBJ2-5, with D possibly matching TRBD1 (6 bases). The CDR3 has 17 residues. CDR1 SGHTA and CDR2 FQGNSA come from the germline V gene. This chain's CDR3 is CASSPRARGYRVEPQHF. The CDR3 nucleotides read TGTGCCAGCAGCCCGCGGGCCCGAGGGTACAGGGTAGAGCCCCAGCACTTC.

This clonotype was detected ten times or more. This chain uses TRBV12-3 or TRBV12-4 with TRBJ2-1; TRBD2 matches 10 bases. Trimming removed 4 bases from V and 9 bases from J; junction bases left unmatched: 9. The CDR3 contains 15 residues. CDR3 in DNA: TGTGCCAGCAGTTCGAGAGCGGGGGGGCCGCGTGAGCAGTTCTTC. This gives the protein CASSSRAGGPREQFF.

Points on this clonotype: A much larger clone differs from this one at a single base, so this may be a read error. The rearrangement uses TRBV7-9 and TRBJ2-3, with TRBD1 identical over 7 bases. The germline gives CDR1 SEHNR, CDR2 FQNEAQ (reference sequence). This CDR3 has 17 amino acids. CDR3 bases: TGTGCCAGCAGCTTAGGAGGTCGAGGGGGCAGCGCAGATCCGCAGTATTTT. Encoded protein: CASSLGGRGGSADPQYF.